The clone carrying this T cell receptor (beta chain) came up many times. Its matching antigen is unknown. Using RNA transcripts as the source, TCR beta CDR3 regions were amplified. First-round RT-PCR targeting the TCR CDR3 was performed with the HTBI primer set. TCRdb analysed the multiplex PCR reads with MiXCR anew, one entry per CDR3 protein. The sample shows 550,000 to 650,000 distinct CDR3 sequences, about 15% of them seen only once. The data belong to a study of T cells in Graves' hyperthyroidism and ophthalmopathy. General study results and limits: The model predicted ophthalmopathy a median around six months before onset.

The source of this sequence is a woman in her twenties or thirties with Graves' hyperthyroidism that later progressed to Graves' ophthalmopathy. Sequenced: blood.

The CDR3 coding sequence is TGTGCCAGCAACCCCCTAGCGGGAGGGATAGAGCAGTTCTTC. Residues: CASNPLAGGIEQFF. This sequence joins TRBV12-3 or TRBV12-4 and TRBJ2-1, with TRBD2 matching over 12 bases. This CDR3 contains 14 residues. V lost 7 bases, J lost 10 bases, and 8 bases stayed unmatched.